This is a list of T cell receptor beta chains from one sample in a study of beta chain features in type 1 diabetes. Sequenced by immunoSEQ multiplex PCR; TCRdb stores in-frame clones only, minus some. The table records roughly 330,000 clones, approximately 10% of them present only once. Sequenced material: naive CD4+ T cells from blood. Receptor source: a woman between 25 and 40 years old in good health. Both conserved end residues are part of each CDR3. The D gene is left open where the match is weak. For some rows the clone size is stated as once, few or many, or as a class when expanded; others skip it.

clone size,D gene,J gene,V gene,CDR3 DNA,CDR3 protein
NA,TRBD2,TRBJ2-7,TRBV18,TGTGCCAGCTCACCCCCGGGACTAGCGGGATCCTACGAGCAGTACTTC,CASSPPGLAGSYEQYF
NA,TRBD1,TRBJ1-5,TRBV7-2,TGTGCCAGCAGGTTGACAGGGGAACAGGGGCCCACCAATCAGCCCCAGCATTTT,CASRLTGEQGPTNQPQHF
NA,NA,TRBJ2-7,TRBV5-8,TGTGCCAGCAGCTCCCGGGGTGGGGAGCAGTACTTC,CASSSRGGEQYF
few,NA,TRBJ1-1,TRBV10-2,TGCGCCAGCAGTGAGTCGCAGGGAACTGAAGCTTTCTTT,CASSESQGTEAFF
few,NA,TRBJ2-7,TRBV18,TGTGCCAGCTCTCTGGGACAAAGCTCCTACGAGCAGTACTTC,CASSLGQSSYEQYF
NA,TRBD1,TRBJ1-5,TRBV19,TGTGCCAGCTCGGACAGGGAGAGGAGCCAGCCCCAGCATTTT,CASSDRERSQPQHF
NA,NA,TRBJ1-5,TRBV5-8,TGTGCCAGCAGCTTGGCCTACAGGGTCCCATTT,CASSLAYRVPF
NA,TRBD2,TRBJ2-1,TRBV7-9,TGTGCCAGCAGCCCAGGGACTAGCATCTACAATGAGCAGTTCTTC,CASSPGTSIYNEQFF
few,TRBD1,TRBJ2-3,TRBV7-9,TGTGCCAGCAGCTTTGAGGGACAGAGCACAGATACGCAGTATTTT,CASSFEGQSTDTQYF
few,TRBD1,TRBJ2-7,TRBV6-5,TGTGCCAGCAGTTTCGGGGACAGGGAACACTACGAGCAGTACTTC,CASSFGDREHYEQYF
few,NA,TRBJ2-2,TRBV5-1,TGCGCCAGCAGCTTGGCAGCTAGTGGGTACCTGAGCACCGGGGAGCTGTTTTTT,CASSLAASGYLSTGELFF
few,TRBD2,TRBJ2-7,TRBV2,TGTGCCAGCAGTCCAGGGAGGGCCTACGAGCAGTACTTC,CASSPGRAYEQYF
NA,NA,TRBJ2-5,TRBV9,TGTGCCAGCAGCGTAGCCGGTCAAGAGACCCAGTACTTC,CASSVAGQETQYF
NA,NA,TRBJ2-6,TRBV2,TGTGCCAGCAGTGAACTCGGGGGTCCTGGGGCCAACGTCCTGACTTTC,CASSELGGPGANVLTF
NA,TRBD1,TRBJ2-7,TRBV7-2,TGTGCCAGCAGCAAGACAGGGGGGAAGCAGTACTTC,CASSKTGGKQYF
few,NA,TRBJ2-1,TRBV28,TGTGCCAGTTATACTAGCAGAGTCTACAATGAGCAGTTCTTC,CASYTSRVYNEQFF